This T cell receptor (beta chain) was obtained from a study of blood T cell repertoires in COVID-19 (dated by TCRdb to the early 2020s). Background for the entire study: Collaborator samples came from the United States, Italy and Spain and covered acute and convalescent phases of COVID-19. The material from the prospective study consisted of cDNA or gDNA derived from T cells, B-cell-depleted T cells, or PBMCs. The dataset comprised deeply sampled blood TCRbeta repertoires from subjects exposed to, actively infected with, or recovered from COVID-19. The repertoires were made available in a free public database intended to serve as a resource for research on the immune response to SARS-CoV-2. The samples were drawn from two sources: the first 160 participants of the ongoing ImmuneRACE study, and 950 to 1,500 subjects contributed by 6 global collaborators. Nearly every sample came with metadata listing a de-identified subject ID, COVID-19 status, age in years and sex. Where available, HLA class I and class II types were obtained from metadata supplied by the sample provider rather than from assay-based typing.

About this clone: It has no known antigen specificity. Base qualities are not recorded, but no much larger clone differs from it by a single base.

TCRbeta CDR3 regions were amplified from genomic DNA using the immunoSEQ Assay, a bias-controlled multiplex PCR. Concerning the study's data processing: Within the assay, amplification of reference gene primers was used to estimate how many nucleated cells each sample contained. To quantify the absolute abundance of each unique TCRbeta CDR3 rearrangement, sequence reads were collapsed and filtered. For each sample, productive Simpson clonality was calculated as the square root of Simpson's diversity index over productive rearrangements. In TCRdb, the immuneACCESS table is reduced to in-frame sequences with V and J assigned. These tables do not hold every clone; where another copy was compared, an unresolved V gene accounts for under half, and the others remain unexplained. The V and J calls and clone size come from that table; D and trimming were worked out from the DNA. The table for this sample lists a few hundred thousand clones; less than 85% of them were counted only once. The top ten clones comprise about 3.4% of the sample.

Whole blood was collected in K2EDTA tubes by collaborating institutions according to the institutions' own protocols. For TCRbeta analysis, collaborator samples were shipped as frozen whole blood, as isolated PBMCs, or as DNA extracted from either sample type. Overall study results and their limits: The quantity of clinical and demographic metadata differed by source and by participant and was supplied without curation.

Looking up the germline V gene yields CDR1 SGDLS and CDR2 YYNGEE. Deletion took 4 bases off V and 3 bases off J, with a span of 13 bases between the germline ends. The CDR3 contains 14 residues, cysteine and phenylalanine counted. Here the CDR3 DNA is all that survives: 42 bases in frame from base 1. The sequenced sample consisted of peripheral blood. The sequence links TRBV9 to TRBJ1-1, and TRBD1 may be the D gene, going by 6 matching bases. This sequence originates from a young woman with acute or convalescent COVID-19. CDR3 region: CASSYRVLDTEAFF. The DNA reads as follows: TGTGCCAGCAGCTACAGGGTCCTGGACACTGAAGCTTTCTTT.